A single sample gave rise to the 32 T cell receptor beta chains below, sequenced in a study of radiation and T cells in renal cell carcinoma. Assay: immunoSEQ multiplex PCR; the TCRdb copy retains only in-frame clones and omits some. This sample carries approximately 170,000 clones, about 87% of them seen once, and the ten largest clones take about 11%. Time point specified: blood 4 weeks post-SBRT, at nephrectomy. Stated treatment: 15 Gy SBRT to primary tumor, nephrectomy 4 weeks later. Sample: blood, taken from a patient whose treatment included radiotherapy and nephrectomy. The receptors shown here come from a woman aged 45 to 65 with renal cell carcinoma.

Here the CDR3 DNA reads TGTGCCAGCAGCTTGGGGGCGGGTCGGGGCGCCACAGATACGCAGTATTTT. The encoded protein is CASSLGAGRGATDTQYF. The rearrangement uses TRBV5-8 and TRBJ2-3; D possibly uses TRBD1 or TRBD2 (5 bases each). The CDR3 covers 17 residues. V gave up 0 bases and J gave up 2 bases, with 16 bases separating them. The germline CDR1 and CDR2 sequences are SGHTS and YDEGEE.

This clone was seen only once. The chain links TRBV7-2 to TRBJ2-5; 9 bases match TRBD1. The CDR3 has 14 amino acids. CDR1 is SGHTA, CDR2 FQGNSA, per germline. V gave up 7 bases and J gave up 5 bases; unmatched junction bases: 8. In DNA, the CDR3 is TGTGCCAGCAAACGGGACAGGGATCGGGAGACCCAGTACTTC. It translates to CASKRDRDRETQYF.

The chain employs TRBV6-5 and TRBJ1-5; TRBD1 might be the D (6 bases). The CDR3 totals 15 residues. CDR1 is MNHEY, CDR2 SVGAGI, per germline. The V and J ends lost 5 bases and 7 bases respectively, with 18 bases between them. The CDR3 protein is CASSPPPGGSQPQHF. As DNA, the CDR3 is TGTGCCAGCAGTCCCCCTCCGGGGGGCTCACAGCCCCAGCATTTT.

This clone was detected once. The rearrangement links TRBV7-6 to TRBJ1-4, with D tentatively TRBD1 (5 bases). Germline V gene sequence: CDR1 SGHVS, CDR2 FNYEAQ. This CDR3 contains 16 residues. V was shortened by 5 bases and J by 7 bases, with 20 bases between the two germline ends. CDR3: CASSRSFIRGSEKLFF. For the CDR3, the DNA is TGTGCCAGCAGCCGATCGTTTATCCGGGGGAGTGAAAAACTGTTTTTT.

This chain joins TRBV7-3 and TRBJ1-1; D is possibly TRBD1 (5 bases). Trimming took 2 bases from V and 0 from J, leaving 7 bases between them. Per germline, CDR1 SGHTA and CDR2 FQGTGA. The CDR3 totals 14 residues. This chain's CDR3 is CASSLGALNTEAFF. CDR3 nucleotide sequence: TGTGCCAGCAGCTTAGGGGCATTGAACACTGAAGCTTTCTTT.

The V call is TRBV19, the J call TRBJ2-2; D may be TRBD1 or TRBD2 (5 bases each). V was clipped by 5 bases and J by 2 bases, with 15 bases between them. The CDR3 has 16 residues. The germline CDR1 and CDR2 sequences are LNHDA and SQIVND (reference sequence). The CDR3 here is CASSATGTINTGELFF. The CDR3 bases are TGTGCCAGTAGTGCTACCGGGACGATCAACACCGGGGAGCTGTTTTTT.

This clone was found once. This chain uses TRBV7-9 with TRBJ2-1, with a tentative D call TRBD2 (6 bases). This CDR3 has 13 amino acids. Trimming removed 5 bases from V and 6 bases from J, with 11 bases in between. In germline, CDR1 is SEHNR, CDR2 FQNEAQ (reference sequence). CDR3 DNA sequence: TGTGCCAGCAGCCGGGACTCCCTCAATGAGCAGTTCTTC. Its translation is CASSRDSLNEQFF.

The chain carries TRBV6-5 and TRBJ2-5; a weak D match, TRBD2 (7 bases). The CDR3 has 15 amino acids. The germline gives CDR1 MNHEY, CDR2 SVGAGI. Trimming took off 2 bases at V and 2 bases at J, with 12 bases between the two ends. CDR3: CASSYGGAVQETQYF. CDR3 in DNA: TGTGCCAGCAGTTACGGGGGGGCGGTTCAAGAGACCCAGTACTTC.

The V call is TRBV2, the J call TRBJ2-6; 8 bases map to TRBD1. This CDR3 contains 16 residues. V lost 6 bases, J lost 1 base, and 5 bases stayed unmatched. The germline CDR1 and CDR2 sequences are SNHLY and FYNNEI. The CDR3 protein is CASSRGRASGANVLTF. CDR3 in DNA: TGTGCCAGCAGCAGGGGGCGGGCTTCTGGGGCCAACGTCCTGACTTTC.

In its sample, this clone was seen once. The chain has TRBV12-5 and TRBJ1-2; D is undetermined. CDR3 length: 13 residues. V was shortened by 6 bases and J by 8 bases, with 16 bases between the two germline ends. Germline-derived CDR1 and CDR2 are LGHNT and FRNRAP. The DNA of the CDR3 is TGTGCTAGTGGCCCCAGGAGACCCTGGGGCTACACCTTC. Its protein is CASGPRRPWGYTF.

J is TRBJ2-3 and V is TRBV7-2; TRBD2 matches at 15 bases. The CDR3 is 17 residues long. Germline V gene sequence: CDR1 SGHTA, CDR2 FQGNSA. With V trimmed by 5 bases and J by 13 bases, 16 bases remained unmatched. The CDR3 coding sequence is TGTGCCAGCAGCGGGACTGGGGGACTAGCGGGGGGCCCAGATGAGTATTTT. The encoded protein is CASSGTGGLAGGPDEYF.

The genes are TRBV6-5 and TRBJ1-2; D not resolved. V was trimmed by 7 bases and J by 3 bases, leaving 9 bases between them. The length of the CDR3 is 12 residues. From germline, CDR1 is MNHEY and CDR2 SVGAGI. The CDR3 here is CASKRRDYGYTF. CDR3 coding DNA: TGTGCCAGCAAAAGGAGGGACTATGGCTACACCTTC.

The chain is built from TRBV4-1 and TRBJ1-5; possibly TRBD1 for D (5 bases). V dropped 1 base and J dropped 5 bases, with 6 bases sitting between them. Germline CDR1 reads MGHRA; CDR2 reads YSYEKL. This CDR3 has 13 residues. The CDR3 sequence is CASSQVGDQPQHF. The CDR3 DNA is TGCGCCAGCAGCCAAGTAGGGGATCAGCCCCAGCATTTT.

This clone has more than one count but fewer than ten. The V gene is TRBV6-5, the J gene TRBJ2-1; 9 nucleotides match TRBD1. With V trimmed by 2 bases and J by 5 bases, 4 bases remained unmatched. CDR1 is MNHEY and CDR2 is SVGAGI in the germline V gene. This CDR3 comprises 15 residues. Here the CDR3 reads CASSYTGTGNNEQFF. In DNA, the CDR3 is TGTGCCAGCAGTTACACCGGGACAGGGAACAATGAGCAGTTCTTC.

The chain links TRBV5-6 to TRBJ2-3; TRBD1 might be the D (6 bases). The length of the CDR3 is 12 residues. Trimming left V 4 bases short and J 8 bases short, with 11 bases between. Per the germline V gene, CDR1 is SGHDT and CDR2 is YYEEEE. CDR3: CASSVQGGTQYF. For the CDR3, the DNA is TGTGCCAGCAGCGTACAAGGGGGTACGCAGTATTTT.

V usage is TRBV12-2 and J usage is TRBJ1-3; the table names TRBD1, a call not compared with the DNA. TRBV12-2 is termed a pseudogene. The CDR3 is 16 amino acids. The CDR3 protein is CASRFPDRGAGNTIYF. The CDR3 DNA sequence: TGTGCAAGTCGCTTCCCTGACAGGGGAGCTGGAAACACCATATATTTT.

Remarks on this clone: Other nucleotide sequences in the sample specify the same CDR3. The chain carries TRBV5-1 and TRBJ1-4; D remains ambiguous. Germline CDR1 SGHRS, CDR2 YFSETQ. The CDR3 has 14 amino acids. V was shortened by 0 bases and J by 0 bases, with 3 bases between the two germline ends. CDR3 amino acids: CASSLGATNEKLFF. CDR3 bases: TGCGCCAGCAGCTTGGGAGCAACTAATGAAAAACTGTTTTTT.

The gene calls are TRBV7-8 and TRBJ1-2; possible D gene TRBD1, 6 bases. Germline assignment: CDR1 SGHVS and CDR2 FQNEAQ. The V and J ends lost 1 base and 7 bases respectively, with 22 bases between them. The CDR3 is 17 amino acids. The CDR3 DNA sequence: TGTGCCAGCAGCTTAGAGTCCGGGACAATCATGGAATTTGGCTACACCTTC. This gives the protein CASSLESGTIMEFGYTF.

The chain has TRBV7-2 and TRBJ1-5; D unclear. Trimming shortened V by 3 bases and J by 5 bases, and 14 bases separated the two germline ends. Germline CDR1 SGHTA, CDR2 FQGNSA. This CDR3 region has 15 residues. This chain's CDR3 is CASSFGSGLYQPQHF. DNA of the CDR3: TGTGCCAGCAGCTTCGGGTCCGGACTTTATCAGCCCCAGCATTTT.

The rearrangement joins TRBV6-6 to TRBJ1-1, with D uncertain. This CDR3 comprises 12 residues. The V end lost 2 bases, the J end lost 5 bases, and 6 bases lay between the germline ends. Germline V CDR1 and CDR2: MNHNY, SVGAGI (reference sequence). Here the CDR3 DNA reads TGTGCCAGCAGTTACGCCACAACTGAAGCTTTCTTT. This codes for CASSYATTEAFF.

The genes are TRBV5-4 and TRBJ1-1, with a tentative D call TRBD1 (5 bases). Germline V gene sequence: CDR1 SGHNT, CDR2 YYREEE (reference sequence). The CDR3 is 15 amino acids. V gave up 0 bases and J gave up 1 base, with 10 bases separating them. This chain's CDR3 is CASSLVGRENTEAFF. The DNA for the CDR3 is TGTGCCAGCAGCTTGGTCGGCAGGGAGAACACTGAAGCTTTCTTT.

There are a few counts of this clone. The chain joins TRBV15 to TRBJ2-1, with 10 nucleotides matching TRBD2. The CDR3 is 17 amino acids. Looked up from germline, CDR1 is LNHNV and CDR2 is YYDKDF (reference sequence). The ends lost 8 bases at V and 1 base at J; junction bases unmatched: 11. The CDR3 sequence: CATGSGGLTVSYNEQFF. DNA for the CDR3: TGTGCCACCGGTAGCGGGGGGCTCACCGTTTCCTACAATGAGCAGTTCTTC.

The chain has TRBV5-4 and TRBJ1-1, with D uncertain. Per germline, CDR1 SGHNT and CDR2 YYREEE (reference sequence). The V and J ends lost 4 bases and 2 bases respectively, with 9 bases between them. The CDR3 contains 13 residues. CDR3 in amino acids: CASSLSPNTEAFF. DNA for the CDR3: TGTGCCAGCAGCCTGTCACCAAACACTGAAGCTTTCTTT.

The J gene is TRBJ1-2, the V gene TRBV19; D gene uncertain. This CDR3 is built from 15 residues. The germline V and J ends were trimmed by 5 bases and 1 base, with 14 bases remaining between them. Per germline, CDR1 LNHDA and CDR2 SQIVND (reference sequence). CDR3 in DNA: TGTGCCAGTAGTCCCCGCCAGGCGGATAACTATGGCTACACCTTC. Translating it yields CASSPRQADNYGYTF.

V gene TRBV19 combines with J gene TRBJ1-5, with a weak D call TRBD1 (5 bases). Trimming pared 4 bases from V and 6 bases from J, leaving 10 bases between. The CDR3 runs 13 residues. The germline CDR1 and CDR2 sequences are LNHDA and SQIVND (reference sequence). CDR3 DNA sequence: TGTGCCAGTAGTAGCCAGGGAGGTCAGCCCCAGCATTTT. Translated, it gives CASSSQGGQPQHF.

The V call is TRBV19, the J call TRBJ1-4; D unresolved. CDR1 is LNHDA and CDR2 is SQIVND in the germline V gene (reference sequence). There are 16 residues in the CDR3. V dropped 7 bases and J dropped 0 bases, with 15 bases sitting between them. The CDR3 DNA is TGTGCCAGTACCACCCGGATGGATGCAACTAATGAAAAACTGTTTTTT. This translates into CASTTRMDATNEKLFF.

The chain uses TRBV30 and TRBJ2-7, with TRBD1 matching 9 bases. V trimming: 4 bases; J trimming: 2 bases; junction bases outside the gene matches: 6. The CDR3 loop spans 14 amino acids. The V gene's germline CDR1 is GTSNPN and CDR2 SVGIG (reference sequence). CDR3 in amino acids: CAWTPGQGPYEQYF. In nucleotides, the CDR3 is TGTGCCTGGACCCCGGGACAGGGACCCTACGAGCAGTACTTC.

The J gene is TRBJ1-2, the V gene TRBV6-5; maybe TRBD1 (6 bases). Germline V CDR1 and CDR2: MNHEY, SVGAGI. The CDR3 sequence is 15 residues long. V lost 2 bases and J lost 5, with 15 bases in between. The CDR3 coding sequence is TGTGCCAGCAGTTACAGGGGGGGGCGGTCTTATGGCTACACCTTC. This sequence encodes CASSYRGGRSYGYTF.

The chain links TRBV7-2 to TRBJ1-4, with TRBD1 matching 11 bases. Germline CDR1 is SGHTA and CDR2 is FQGNSA. This CDR3 comprises 14 residues. V shed 4 bases and J 8 bases; nucleotides not matched to a gene: 3. CDR3 residues: CASSSGQGAEKLFF. CDR3 DNA sequence: TGTGCCAGCAGCTCCGGACAGGGGGCCGAAAAACTGTTTTTT.

The chain uses TRBV5-1 and TRBJ1-6; 9 bases agree with TRBD1. Trimming removed 0 bases from V and 7 bases from J; junction bases left unmatched: 5. Germline V gene sequence: CDR1 SGHRS, CDR2 YFSETQ. The CDR3 is 16 amino acids. The DNA for the CDR3 is TGCGCCAGCAGCTTGGGTTACGGACAGGGGAATTCACCCCTCCACTTT. This codes for CASSLGYGQGNSPLHF.

Note on this clone: Other DNA sequences in this specimen translate into the identical CDR3. This CDR3 is CASSLAGGYNEQFF. CDR3 sequence (DNA): TGTGCCAGCAGCTTAGCGGGGGGGTACAATGAGCAGTTCTTC. The genes are TRBV7-9 and TRBJ2-1; 7 nucleotides line up with TRBD2. The CDR3 is 14 residues long. Germline-derived CDR1 and CDR2 are SEHNR and FQNEAQ (reference sequence). With 0 bases clipped from V and 4 bases from J, the junction kept 0 bases outside the gene matches.

This clone was detected once. J is TRBJ1-1 and V is TRBV7-8, with D unresolved. The CDR3 spans 14 residues. CDR1 and CDR2 from the germline V gene are SGHVS and FQNEAQ. Between the trimmed V and J ends, which lost 1 base and 0 bases, there was a span of 6 bases. The CDR3 protein is CASSLGQVNTEAFF. The CDR3 coding sequence is TGTGCCAGCAGCTTAGGACAAGTGAACACTGAAGCTTTCTTT.